Below are 24 T cell receptor beta chains sequenced from a single sample in a study of T cells after somatic rescue of genetic block. The repertoire was sequenced with immunoSEQ multiplex PCR; TCRdb's copy has only in-frame clones and lacks some. The sample contains more than 70,000 clones, around 90% of which appear only once. The specimen sequenced was peripheral blood mononuclear cells (PBMCs). These receptors were obtained from a woman aged 18 to 35.

This chain joins TRBV12-5 and TRBJ1-5; TRBD1 aligns across 7 bases. CDR1 is LGHNT, CDR2 FRNRAP, per germline. Trimming cost V 1 base and J 5 bases; bases outside gene matches: 8. The CDR3 is 16 residues long. The CDR3 nucleotides are TGTGCTAGTGGTTTGGGCCAAACAGGGGTAGATCAGCCCCAGCATTTT. Its translation: CASGLGQTGVDQPQHF.

V is TRBV7-9 and J is TRBJ2-7; D is undetermined. The CDR3 spans 13 residues. Between the trimmed V and J ends, which lost 6 bases and 4 bases, there was a span of 13 bases. Germline V lookup: CDR1 SEHNR, CDR2 FQNEAQ (reference sequence). The CDR3 DNA reads TGTGCCAGCAGTCAGAACTGGAGATACGAGCAGTACTTC. Protein: CASSQNWRYEQYF. Together with reference TRBV7-9 and TRBJ2-7, the CDR3 gives the full variable domain: DTGVSQNPRHKITKRGQNVTFRCDPISEHNRLYWYRQTLGQGPEFLTYFQNEAQLEKSRLLSDRFSAERPKGSFSTLEIQRTEQGDSAMYLCASSQNWRYEQYFGPGTRLTVT.

The genes are TRBV4-3 and TRBJ2-1; D is undetermined. CDR1 and CDR2 (germline): LGHNA, YSLEER. V was trimmed by 6 bases and J by 15 bases, leaving 21 bases between them. The CDR3 length is 13 residues. The CDR3 DNA follows: TGCGCCAGCAGTAAAGACCATACTCTACAACCGTTCTTC. Protein product: CASSKDHTLQPFF.

V is TRBV5-1 and J is TRBJ1-1; perhaps TRBD1 as D (5 bases). This CDR3 contains 13 residues. Germline loops: CDR1 SGHRS, CDR2 YFSETQ. The germline V and J ends were trimmed by 1 base and 8 bases, with 12 bases remaining between them. CDR3 residues: CASSLRDEGEAFF. The CDR3 DNA is TGCGCCAGCAGCTTGCGAGACGAGGGGGAAGCTTTCTTT. Full variable domain (remainder filled in from reference TRBV5-1 and TRBJ1-1): KAGVTQTPRYLIKTRGQQVTLSCSPISGHRSVSWYQQTPGQGLQFLFEYFSETQRNKGNFPGRFSGRQFSNSRSEMNVSTLELGDSALYLCASSLRDEGEAFFGQGTRLTVV.

This clone was observed a few times. This sequence joins TRBV6-4 and TRBJ2-6; possibly TRBD2 for D (5 bases). The V gene lost 0 bases and the J gene lost 3 bases, with 6 bases spanning the gap. The CDR3 runs 15 residues. Germline CDR1 and CDR2: MRHNA and SNTAGT. As DNA, the CDR3 is TGTGCCAGCAGTGACTCCGCGGGTGGGGCCAACGTCCTGACTTTC. This encodes CASSDSAGGANVLTF.

The chain has TRBV11-2 and TRBJ2-7; TRBD1 agrees at 7 bases. The CDR3 covers 14 residues. Per germline, CDR1 SGHAT and CDR2 FQNNGV. J lost 3 bases, V lost 4 bases, and 6 bases had no gene match. The CDR3 loop is CASSSPRQGYEQYF. CDR3 in DNA: TGTGCCAGCAGCTCACCAAGACAGGGCTACGAGCAGTACTTC.

This clone was counted once. The chain combines TRBV10-3 with TRBJ1-2; D remains ambiguous. The CDR3 is made up of 14 amino acids. Germline loops: CDR1 ENHRY, CDR2 SYGVKD. V shed 2 bases and J shed 8 bases, with 15 bases lying between them. The CDR3 DNA sequence: TGTGCCATCAGTGAGGACGCGGCAGCAGGAGGCTACACCTTC. Translation: CAISEDAAAGGYTF.

This chain joins TRBV30 and TRBJ1-1; 7 bases align to TRBD1. CDR3 length: 13 residues. The germline V gene encodes CDR1 GTSNPN and CDR2 SVGIG (reference sequence). V trimming: 4 bases; J trimming: 0 bases; junction bases outside the gene matches: 2. CDR3 DNA sequence: TGTGCCTGGAATACAGGGGTGAACACTGAAGCTTTCTTT. It specifies CAWNTGVNTEAFF.

The genes are TRBV29-1 and TRBJ2-2, with a weak D call TRBD2 (6 bases). With 5 bases removed from V and 0 bases from J, the gap between germline ends came to 7 bases. Germline V gene lookup returns CDR1 SQVTM and CDR2 ANQGSEA. This CDR3 is 13 amino acids long. CDR3 bases: TGCAGCGTTCCGGGGGCGAACACCGGGGAGCTGTTTTTT. It yields the protein CSVPGANTGELFF.

This chain joins TRBV4-3 and TRBJ2-1; 8 bases are shared with TRBD2. This CDR3 spans 17 amino acids. The V gene's germline CDR1 is LGHNA and CDR2 YSLEER. With 3 bases clipped from V and 7 bases from J, the junction kept 14 bases outside the gene matches. CDR3 sequence: CASSQVSGNPGMNEQFF. CDR3 nucleotide sequence: TGCGCCAGCAGCCAGGTTAGCGGGAACCCTGGGATGAATGAGCAGTTCTTC.

This chain uses TRBV11-2 with TRBJ2-2; the D is unclear. The ends were cut back, 1 base at V and 0 bases at J, with 9 bases in the middle. The CDR3 is 16 amino acids. Germline assignment: CDR1 SGHAT and CDR2 FQNNGV. The CDR3: CASSLGGTANTGELFF. DNA for the CDR3: TGTGCCAGCAGCTTAGGGGGAACTGCGAACACCGGGGAGCTGTTTTTT.

V usage is TRBV4-3 and J usage is TRBJ2-5; 9 positions agree with TRBD2. Germline values: CDR1 LGHNA, CDR2 YSLEER. This CDR3 has 16 residues. With 0 bases clipped from V and 1 base from J, the junction kept 3 bases outside the gene matches. Written as DNA, the CDR3 is TGCGCCAGCAGCCAAGATCTAGCGGGAAGCCAAGAGACCCAGTACTTC. Translating it yields CASSQDLAGSQETQYF.

This clone was seen just once. The V and J genes are TRBV7-6 and TRBJ2-1, with TRBD2 identical over 8 bases. The CDR3 totals 16 residues. The trim removed 1 base at V and 6 bases at J, leaving 8 bases unmatched. Per the germline V gene, CDR1 is SGHVS and CDR2 is FNYEAQ. This CDR3 reads CASSLVPAGVGNEQFF. The CDR3 DNA is TGTGCCAGCAGCTTAGTACCAGCGGGAGTCGGCAATGAGCAGTTCTTC.

This chain uses TRBV20-1 with TRBJ2-1; no reliable D call. The V end lost 6 bases, the J end lost 3 bases, and 6 bases lay between the germline ends. The CDR3 length is 11 residues. Per germline, CDR1 DFQATT and CDR2 SNEGSKA (reference sequence). The CDR3 bases are TGCAGTGCCCCTGGCTACAATGAGCAGTTCTTC. Translation: CSAPGYNEQFF.

This chain links TRBV19 with TRBJ2-1; D call uncertain. The CDR3 has 15 amino acids. Per germline, CDR1 LNHDA and CDR2 SQIVND (reference sequence). With 5 bases removed from V and 0 bases from J, the gap between germline ends came to 11 bases. DNA for the CDR3: TGTGCCAGTAGTGCTGACCGCAGCTCCTACAATGAGCAGTTCTTC. Its protein is CASSADRSSYNEQFF. Variable domain in full (rest from reference TRBV19 and TRBJ2-1): DGGITQSPKYLFRKEGQNVTLSCEQNLNHDAMYWYRQDPGQGLRLIYYSQIVNDFQKGDIAEGYSVSREKKESFPLTVTSAQKNPTAFYLCASSADRSSYNEQFFGPGTRLTVL.

The chain joins TRBV18 to TRBJ1-1; 7 bases line up with TRBD1. CDR1 and CDR2 from the germline V gene are KGHSH and LQKENI. V gave up 2 bases and J gave up 4 bases; unmatched junction bases: 10. This CDR3 comprises 16 residues. Here the CDR3 reads CASSPLTPGGRTEAFF. Here the CDR3 DNA reads TGTGCCAGCTCACCATTAACCCCAGGGGGTCGCACTGAAGCTTTCTTT.

There are a few counts of this clone. The chain links TRBV29-1 to TRBJ1-1; no clear D gene. The germline V gene has CDR1 SQVTM and CDR2 ANQGSEA. The CDR3 runs to 12 residues. V was clipped by 4 bases and J by 1 base, with 7 bases between them. Here the CDR3 DNA reads TGCAGCGTTGTAGTCTCGAACACTGAAGCTTTCTTT. As protein: CSVVVSNTEAFF.

This chain uses TRBV11-3 with TRBJ2-3; 8 bases map to TRBD1. Germline V CDR1 and CDR2: SGHNT, YENEEA. The CDR3 extends over 14 amino acids. Trimming removed 4 bases from V and 6 bases from J; junction bases left unmatched: 6. The CDR3 sequence: CASSSHRGADTQYF. The CDR3 DNA reads as TGTGCCAGCAGCTCCCACAGGGGGGCGGATACGCAGTATTTT.

The CDR3 region has the DNA TGTGCCAGCAGTGTACTAGGACAGGGAAGATACAATGAGCAGTTCTTC. This encodes CASSVLGQGRYNEQFF. The rearrangement joins TRBV25-1 to TRBJ2-1, with TRBD1 identical over 8 bases. Trimming removed 4 bases from V and 4 bases from J; junction bases left unmatched: 9. CDR3 length: 16 amino acids. Looked up from germline, CDR1 is MGHDK and CDR2 is SYGVNS.

The chain links TRBV28 to TRBJ1-1; unclear D gene. The CDR3 totals 13 residues. V lost 6 bases and J 2 bases, leaving 10 bases between the germline ends. The germline CDR1 and CDR2 sequences are MDHEN and SYDVKM. The CDR3 here is CASSPDGNTEAFF. CDR3 bases: TGTGCCAGCAGCCCGGACGGAAACACTGAAGCTTTCTTT.

The chain carries TRBV5-1 and TRBJ1-1; possible D gene TRBD1, 6 bases. This CDR3 is 14 amino acids long. Germline V gene lookup returns CDR1 SGHRS and CDR2 YFSETQ. Trimming took 4 bases from V and 4 from J, leaving 14 bases between them. The CDR3 nucleotides are TGCGCCAGCAGCGGTACAGGGCTAGGCACTGAAGCTTTCTTT. As protein: CASSGTGLGTEAFF. Based on the CDR3 plus reference TRBV5-1 and TRBJ1-1, the full variable domain is KAGVTQTPRYLIKTRGQQVTLSCSPISGHRSVSWYQQTPGQGLQFLFEYFSETQRNKGNFPGRFSGRQFSNSRSEMNVSTLELGDSALYLCASSGTGLGTEAFFGQGTRLTVV.

The V and J genes are TRBV28 and TRBJ1-5, with a tentative D call TRBD1 (6 bases). Germline V gene sequence: CDR1 MDHEN, CDR2 SYDVKM. This CDR3 comprises 13 residues. V lost 11 bases, J lost 0 bases, and 11 bases lay in between. The CDR3 spells CAGGGHSNQPQHF. The CDR3 DNA reads TGTGCCGGCGGGGGGCATAGCAATCAGCCCCAGCATTTT.

V gene TRBV10-3 combines with J gene TRBJ2-1; TRBD2 agrees at 9 bases. Germline loops: CDR1 ENHRY, CDR2 SYGVKD. This CDR3 contains 20 residues. V trimming: 3 bases; J trimming: 1 base; junction bases outside the gene matches: 16. The DNA for the CDR3 is TGTGCCATCAGTGAAGGGCGAAGACTAGCGGATCTGAGGTCCTACAATGAGCAGTTCTTC. Amino acids: CAISEGRRLADLRSYNEQFF.

The rearrangement joins TRBV19 to TRBJ2-7, with TRBD2 matching over 7 bases. The CDR3 covers 15 residues. Trimming cost V 2 bases and J 2 bases; bases outside gene matches: 6. CDR1 is LNHDA and CDR2 is SQIVND in the germline V gene (reference sequence). For the CDR3, the DNA is TGTGCCAGTAGTATACCTAGCGGACCTACCTACGAGCAGTACTTC. Translating it yields CASSIPSGPTYEQYF.